The 19 T cell receptor beta chains below come from one sample, sequenced in a study of blood T cells in healthy people across ages. Next came a second PCR, run for 7 to 11 cycles, which used a sample-barcoded 5' primer along with a J-beta primer mix. TCRdb reanalysed the 5' RACE reads using MiXCR and keeps one entry per CDR3 protein. The data hold about 760,000 distinct CDR3 sequences, with just over 55% observed a single time. The sample was blood. The origin of the receptors is a man aged 40-49 years in good health.

This chain links TRBV28 with TRBJ2-7; D tentatively fits TRBD1 or TRBD2 (5 bases each). The J call is doubtful: the DNA matches TRBJ2-5 better. Germline V gene data show CDR1 as MDHEN and CDR2 as SYDVKM. This CDR3 spans 14 amino acids. This chain's CDR3 is CASTTDGAGETQYF. The CDR3 DNA sequence: TGTGCCAGCACTACTGACGGGGCAGGGGAGACCCAGTACTTC.

About this clonotype itself: A much larger clonotype is one base distant, so this may be a read error. The genes are TRBV2 and TRBJ2-7; TRBD1 matches 8 bases. The end of the DNA aligns better with TRBJ2-5, so the J call may be wrong. The germline gives CDR1 SNHLY, CDR2 FYNNEI. The CDR3 spans 15 residues. The CDR3 sequence is CASSEFNDRGETQYF. The CDR3 DNA follows: TGTGCCAGCAGTGAATTTAATGACAGGGGTGAGACCCAGTACTTC.

This clonotype was found many times. V and J are TRBV6-1 and TRBJ1-5; D gene uncertain. Trimming pared 6 bases from V and 5 bases from J, leaving 35 bases between. Germline V gene data show CDR1 as MNHNS and CDR2 as SASEGT. The CDR3 loop spans 21 amino acids. CDR3 sequence (DNA): TGTGCCAGCAGGGAATCCCCATCCTCGGTTTTTGGTACTTCAGGAGATCAGCCCCAGCATTTT. This gives the protein CASRESPSSVFGTSGDQPQHF.

This clonotype occurred a few times. The V call is TRBV3-1, the J call TRBJ1-2, with D unclear. The CDR3 loop spans 14 amino acids. Germline V lookup: CDR1 LGHDT, CDR2 YNNKEL (reference sequence). With 0 bases removed from V and 3 bases from J, the gap between germline ends came to 8 bases. CDR3 sequence (DNA): TGTGCCAGCAGCCAAGACCAAATGGACTATGGCTACACCTTC. Amino acid sequence: CASSQDQMDYGYTF. The complete variable domain, with remaining parts taken from reference TRBV3-1 and TRBJ1-2, reads DTAVSQTPKYLVTQMGNDKSIKCEQNLGHDTMYWYKQDSKKFLKIMFSYNNKELIINETVPNRFSPKSPDKAHLNLHINSLELGDSAVYFCASSQDQMDYGYTFGSGTRLTVV.

The V gene is TRBV9, the J gene TRBJ2-1; 7 bases map to TRBD1. The CDR3 loop spans 16 amino acids. J was trimmed by 1 base and V by 4 bases; bases with no gene match: 8. Germline V gene lookup returns CDR1 SGDLS and CDR2 YYNGEE. In DNA form, the CDR3 reads TGTGCCAGCAGCCCGCGACAGGGTGGGTCCTACAATGAGCAGTTCTTC. This gives the protein CASSPRQGGSYNEQFF.

The CDR3, as DNA: TGTGCCAGCACCCCAGGGGTAGGATCACCCCTCCACTTT. It translates to CASTPGVGSPLHF. The chain uses TRBV28 and TRBJ1-6, with TRBD1 as a possible D gene (6 bases). The CDR3 extends over 13 amino acids. V gave up 7 bases and J gave up 10 bases, with 14 bases separating them. Germline lookup yields CDR1 MDHEN and CDR2 SYDVKM.

This chain links TRBV7-9 with TRBJ2-1, with TRBD2 matching over 8 bases. J was trimmed by 5 bases and V by 6 bases; bases with no gene match: 18. Germline values: CDR1 SEHNR, CDR2 FQNEAQ (reference sequence). CDR3 length: 18 amino acids. The CDR3 nucleotides are TGTGCCAGCAGGACGCCCACCGAGCGGGAGAGTTTCGACAATGAGCAGTTCTTC. This codes for CASRTPTERESFDNEQFF.

This chain joins TRBV20-1 and TRBJ2-1; 13 nucleotides match TRBD2. This CDR3 contains 14 residues. Germline assignment: CDR1 DFQATT and CDR2 SNEGSKA (reference sequence). V lost 5 bases to trimming and J lost 10 bases; unmatched junction nucleotides: 8. The CDR3 sequence: CSALRTSGRGEQFF. The CDR3 coding sequence is TGCAGTGCTTTAAGGACTAGCGGGAGAGGCGAGCAGTTCTTC.

The chain has TRBV6-5 and TRBJ2-7; 7 positions match TRBD1. Germline assignment: CDR1 MNHEY and CDR2 SVGAGI. Unmatched junction bases numbered 5, after V lost 6 bases and J lost 0 bases. The CDR3 sequence is 14 residues long. Written as DNA, the CDR3 is TGTGCCAGCAGGAGCCGGGACAGCTCCTACGAGCAGTACTTC. Its protein is CASRSRDSSYEQYF.

This chain uses TRBV28 with TRBJ2-2, with D possibly TRBD2 on 5 matching bases. Germline V gene lookup returns CDR1 MDHEN and CDR2 SYDVKM. V was cut by 5 bases and J by 1 base, with 11 bases left in between. CDR3 length: 15 residues. The CDR3 reads CASSPGWGNTGELFF. Here the CDR3 DNA reads TGTGCCAGCAGTCCGGGATGGGGGAACACCGGGGAGCTGTTTTTT.

The chain joins TRBV9 to TRBJ1-5; D is undetermined. This CDR3 comprises 14 residues. Trimming cost V 0 bases and J 7 bases, with 11 bases left between them. Germline V gives CDR1 SGDLS, CDR2 YYNGEE. CDR3: CASSVEGTYQPQHF. The CDR3 DNA is TGTGCCAGCAGCGTAGAAGGTACGTACCAGCCCCAGCATTTT.

The V call is TRBV6-6, the J call TRBJ1-6; no firm D call. CDR3 size: 14 residues. V dropped 7 bases and J dropped 3 bases, with 10 bases sitting between them. Germline values: CDR1 MNHNY, CDR2 SVGAGI (reference sequence). This CDR3 reads CASTSGLYNSPLHF. CDR3 sequence (DNA): TGTGCCAGCACGTCTGGGCTCTATAATTCACCCCTCCACTTT.

V gene TRBV28 combines with J gene TRBJ2-5; D possibly corresponds to TRBD2 (5 bases). The CDR3 sequence is 15 residues long. The V and J ends lost 1 base and 1 base respectively, with 10 bases between them. Germline V lookup: CDR1 MDHEN, CDR2 SYDVKM. The CDR3, as DNA: TGTGCCAGCAGTTTATCTGTGGGGAGCCAAGAGACCCAGTACTTC. Translated, it gives CASSLSVGSQETQYF.

This clonotype appeared a few times. The genes are TRBV3-1 and TRBJ2-7; tentatively, D is TRBD1 (6 bases). V lost 4 bases, J lost 1 base, and 8 bases lay in between. Germline V lookup: CDR1 LGHDT, CDR2 YNNKEL (reference sequence). This CDR3 comprises 13 residues. CDR3 coding DNA: TGTGCCAGCAGCCGCGGACAGTCCTACGAGCAGTACTTC. Translation gives CASSRGQSYEQYF.

The CDR3 sequence: CASSPGYRNYGYTF. Written as DNA, the CDR3 is TGTGCCAGCTCACCGGGTTACAGGAACTATGGCTACACCTTC. The chain links TRBV18 to TRBJ1-2; the D gene is possibly TRBD1 (5 bases). The ends were cut back, 3 bases at V and 2 bases at J, with 10 bases in the middle. This CDR3 contains 14 residues. Looked up from germline, CDR1 is KGHSH and CDR2 is LQKENI.

This clonotype was seen once. The V and J genes are TRBV20-1 and TRBJ2-5; 7 bases are shared with TRBD1. Germline V gives CDR1 DFQATT, CDR2 SNEGSKA (reference sequence). The CDR3 is 17 residues long. V trimming: 5 bases; J trimming: 0 bases; junction bases outside the gene matches: 15. The chain's CDR3 is CSAGTAATGSNQETQYF. CDR3 nucleotide sequence: TGCAGTGCTGGAACAGCGGCGACAGGGTCCAACCAAGAGACCCAGTACTTC.

This clonotype was counted between two and nine times. The chain combines TRBV12-3 or TRBV12-4 with TRBJ2-5; D remains unclear. The J call may be faulty, since TRBJ2-7 better matches the DNA end. The CDR3 runs to 14 residues. CDR3 protein: CASSPGPIGNEQYF. The DNA of the CDR3 is TGTGCCAGCAGCCCAGGACCGATTGGCAACGAGCAGTACTTC.

The chain combines TRBV6-2 or TRBV6-3 with TRBJ1-2; no definite D call. The V gene lost 7 bases and the J gene lost 6 bases, with 21 bases spanning the gap. Germline lookup yields CDR1 MNHEY and CDR2 SVGEGT. CDR3 length: 15 amino acids. The DNA for the CDR3 is TGTGCCAGCATGGCTGACGGCAAAACCTTTAATGGCTACACCTTC. Protein product: CASMADGKTFNGYTF.

The sample holds a few counts of this clonotype. V is TRBV6-2 or TRBV6-3 and J is TRBJ2-1; D unclear. Germline V lookup: CDR1 MNHEY, CDR2 SVGEGT. CDR3 length: 11 amino acids. Trimming took off 7 bases at V and 6 bases at J, with 7 bases between the two ends. CDR3 in DNA: TGTGCCAGCAAGAGAGGCAATGAGCAGTTCTTC. Translating it yields CASKRGNEQFF.